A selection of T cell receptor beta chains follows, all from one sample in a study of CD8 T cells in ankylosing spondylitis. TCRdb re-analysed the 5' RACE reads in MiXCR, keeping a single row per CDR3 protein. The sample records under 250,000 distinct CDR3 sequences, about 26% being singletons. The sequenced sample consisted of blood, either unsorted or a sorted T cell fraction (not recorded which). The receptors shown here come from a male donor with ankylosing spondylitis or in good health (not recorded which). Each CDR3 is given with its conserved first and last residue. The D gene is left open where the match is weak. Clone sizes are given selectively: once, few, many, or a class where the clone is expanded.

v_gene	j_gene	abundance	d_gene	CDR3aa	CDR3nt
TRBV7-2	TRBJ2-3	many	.	CASSLAYHAMDTQYF	TGTGCCAGCAGCTTAGCGTACCATGCGATGGATACGCAGTATTTT
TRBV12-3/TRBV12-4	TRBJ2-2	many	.	CASRFNTGELFF	TGTGCCAGCAGGTTCAACACCGGGGAGCTGTTTTTT
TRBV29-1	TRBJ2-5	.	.	CSVNTGVRGETQYF	TGCAGCGTAAATACAGGGGTTCGGGGGGAGACCCAGTACTTC
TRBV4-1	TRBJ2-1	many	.	CASRHYNEQFF	TGCGCCAGCAGACACTACAATGAGCAGTTCTTC
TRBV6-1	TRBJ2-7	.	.	CASNKAGSYEQYF	TGTGCCAGCAACAAGGCAGGATCATACGAGCAGTACTTC
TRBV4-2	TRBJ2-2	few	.	CASSPGPTKRGEPGELFF	TGTGCCAGCAGCCCCGGTCCAACCAAGAGGGGGGAACCCGGGGAGCTGTTTTTT
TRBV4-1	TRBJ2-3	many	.	CASSQDRTSSPTQYF	TGCGCCAGCAGCCAAGACCGGACCAGCAGCCCTACGCAGTATTTT
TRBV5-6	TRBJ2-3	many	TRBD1	CASSGGTGGRDTQYF	TGTGCCAGCAGCGGAGGGACAGGGGGCAGGGATACGCAGTATTTT
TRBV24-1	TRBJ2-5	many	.	CATSDSEARKTQYF	TGTGCCACCAGTGACAGCGAAGCGAGGAAGACCCAGTACTTC
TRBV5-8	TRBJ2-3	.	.	CASSLEIGEGDTQYF	TGTGCCAGCAGCTTGGAAATAGGGGAAGGAGATACGCAGTATTTT
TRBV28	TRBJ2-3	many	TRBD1	CASSLGTASSTDTQYF	TGTGCCAGCAGTTTGGGGACAGCCTCTAGCACAGATACGCAGTATTTT
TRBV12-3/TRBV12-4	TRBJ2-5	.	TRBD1	CASSLVTAGGLGETQYF	TGTGCCAGCAGTTTAGTTACGGCAGGGGGCTTAGGAGAGACCCAGTACTTC
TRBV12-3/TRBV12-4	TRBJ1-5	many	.	CASTFGGGRQPQHF	TGTGCCAGCACCTTCGGGGGGGGCCGTCAGCCCCAGCATTTT
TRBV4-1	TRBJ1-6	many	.	CASSQDSLYNSPLHF	TGCGCCAGCAGCCAAGACAGCCTCTATAATTCACCCCTCCACTTT
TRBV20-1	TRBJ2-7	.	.	CSARDPSGTPYEQYF	TGCAGTGCTAGAGATCCTTCAGGCACTCCCTACGAGCAGTACTTC
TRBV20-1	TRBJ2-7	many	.	CSARVGGSSSYEQYF	TGCAGTGCTAGAGTAGGAGGATCCAGCTCCTACGAGCAGTACTTC
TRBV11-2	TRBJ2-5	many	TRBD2	CASSLVGREDETQYF	TGTGCCAGCAGCTTAGTAGGTCGGGAGGATGAGACCCAGTACTTC
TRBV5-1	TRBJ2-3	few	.	CASSPGPSRPGDTQYF	TGCGCCAGCAGCCCCGGACCTAGCAGGCCGGGGGATACGCAGTATTTT
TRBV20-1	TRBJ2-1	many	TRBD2	CSGGSGRTNEQFF	TGCAGTGGGGGTAGCGGGAGAACCAATGAGCAGTTCTTC
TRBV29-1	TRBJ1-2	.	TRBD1	CSVGTGGSVNYGYTF	TGCAGCGTTGGGACAGGGGGTTCGGTTAACTATGGCTACACCTTC
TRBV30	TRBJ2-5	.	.	CAWSVGGGGETQYF	TGTGCCTGGAGTGTTGGGGGAGGAGGAGAGACCCAGTACTTC
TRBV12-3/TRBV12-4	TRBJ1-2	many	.	CASSRSGYGYTF	TGTGCCAGCAGTAGATCGGGATATGGCTACACCTTC
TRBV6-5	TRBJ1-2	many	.	CASSYSGAPGYTF	TGTGCCAGCAGTTACTCCGGAGCGCCCGGCTACACCTTC
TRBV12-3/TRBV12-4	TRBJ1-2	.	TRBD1	CASSQGGQPFYGYTF	TGTGCCAGCAGCCAGGGGGGGCAACCTTTTTATGGCTACACCTTC
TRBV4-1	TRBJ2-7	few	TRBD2	CASSRAGGGYEQYF	TGCGCCAGCAGCCGAGCGGGAGGGGGCTACGAGCAGTACTTC
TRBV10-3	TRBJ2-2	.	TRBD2	CAISKGLAYTGELFF	TGTGCCATCAGTAAGGGACTAGCGTACACCGGGGAGCTGTTTTTT
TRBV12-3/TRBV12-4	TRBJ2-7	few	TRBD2	CASSRLPGTTTYF	TGTGCCAGCAGTCGACTACCAGGGACTACGACGTACTTC
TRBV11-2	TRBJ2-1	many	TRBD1	CASSLQGQNYNEQFF	TGTGCCAGCAGCTTACAGGGACAGAACTACAATGAGCAGTTCTTC
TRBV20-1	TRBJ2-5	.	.	CSAGKTGRETQYF	TGCAGTGCGGGAAAGACAGGGAGGGAGACCCAGTACTTC
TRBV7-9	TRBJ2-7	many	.	CASSLGGTVYEQYF	TGTGCCAGCAGCTTAGGAGGGACCGTCTACGAGCAGTACTTC
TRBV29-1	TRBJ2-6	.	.	CSVGGEGSGANVLTF	TGCAGCGTTGGAGGTGAAGGGTCTGGGGCCAACGTCCTGACTTTC
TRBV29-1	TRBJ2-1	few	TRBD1	CSVARGQIYNEQFF	TGCAGCGTTGCCAGGGGGCAGATATACAATGAGCAGTTCTTC
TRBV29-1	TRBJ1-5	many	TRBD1	CSVADRDSNQPQHF	TGCAGCGTGGCCGACAGGGATAGCAATCAGCCCCAGCATTTT
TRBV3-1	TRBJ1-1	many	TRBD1	CASSQLGDSEAFF	TGTGCCAGCAGCCAACTAGGGGACAGTGAAGCTTTCTTT
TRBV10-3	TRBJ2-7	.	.	CAISEPSGPYEQYF	TGTGCCATCAGTGAGCCGAGCGGGCCTTACGAGCAGTACTTC
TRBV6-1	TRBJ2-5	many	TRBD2	CASSEPGGIRETQYF	TGTGCCAGCAGTGAACCGGGAGGGATTCGGGAGACCCAGTACTTC
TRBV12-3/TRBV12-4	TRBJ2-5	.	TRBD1	CASSSHTGQGGDETQYF	TGTGCCAGCAGTTCCCACACGGGACAGGGGGGAGATGAGACCCAGTACTTC
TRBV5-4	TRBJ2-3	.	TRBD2	CASSLGGRASTDTQYF	TGTGCCAGCAGCCTGGGGGGGAGGGCCAGCACAGATACGCAGTATTTT